The sequence of this T cell receptor (beta chain) was determined in a study of T cells expressing NK-cell markers. Overall study context: The study sequenced eight donors, seven HCMV-seropositive and one seronegative. Findings of the study overall: Several of the donors carried dominant NKG2C+ clonotypes that took up roughly 1.0-8% of their CD8+ T cells. There were a handful of donors in whom these clonotypes also led the CD3+CD56-NKG2C+ fraction. Uncertainty persisted over the HCMV specificity of expanded NKG2C+ T cell clones.

Points on this clonotype: Its antigen is not identified.

Using the 5' RACE reads, TCRdb records one entry per CDR3 protein without DNA. The sample's table shows almost 450,000 distinct CDR3 sequences. Germline lookup yields CDR1 DFQATT and CDR2 SNEGSKA (reference sequence). The CDR3 is 13 residues long. Sequencing was carried out using blood T cells: a sorted CD56 or NKG2C T cell subset, CD4+ or CD8+ T cells, or bulk PBMC T cells (not recorded which). The sequence was collected from a woman aged 18 to 75 in good health. The chain has TRBV20-1 and TRBJ2-2. This chain's CDR3 is CSARSFLTGELFF.